A single T cell receptor beta chain is shown here with its context. Given a much more abundant clone one base away, this may be a read error. The authors used template switching to add a universal primer site and gave cDNA unique molecular identifiers. One entry per CDR3 protein, called by TCRdb with MiXCR from the 5' RACE reads. The table has fewer than 900,000 distinct CDR3 sequences, roughly 20% seen once. The sample belongs to a study of identical twins. CDR1 and CDR2 (germline): DFQATT, SNEGSKA (reference sequence). V lost 3 bases and J 4 bases, leaving 13 bases between the germline ends. The CDR3 contains 13 residues. These same data were also listed under a study on T cells expressing NK-cell markers.

This TCR came from a young woman in good health. The chain links TRBV20-1 to TRBJ2-7; D is perhaps TRBD1 (6 bases). The sample taken for sequencing was PBMCs. The CDR3 region is CSARRQAGYEQYF. DNA of the CDR3: TGCAGTGCTAGGAGACAGGCAGGGTACGAGCAGTACTTC.